A selection of T cell receptor beta chains follows, all from one sample in a study of blood T cell repertoires in COVID-19. Repertoires were generated with immunoSEQ multiplex PCR, while TCRdb's copy carries only in-frame clones and drops some. The data hold 120,000 to 150,000 clones, with less than 85% observed a single time. Sequencing was done on a sample of PBMCs or T cells enriched from blood (not recorded which). The receptors here all came from a woman younger than 30 who had been exposed to COVID-19. Both conserved end residues are part of each CDR3. A D gene is named only where the DNA matches it firmly. Clone size is given for some rows only: seen once, a few or many times, or a class if the clone is expanded.

TRBV28	TRBJ2-5	-	TRBD1	TGTGCCAGCAGAATAACCGGGACAGGGAGAAAAGAGACCCAGTACTTC	CASRITGTGRKETQYF
TRBV6-6	TRBJ2-7	-	-	TGTGCCAGTGAAACTATTCGGGCAGGGAGGTGGGAGCAGTACTTC	CASETIRAGRWEQYF
TRBV12-3/TRBV12-4	TRBJ1-2	-	-	TGTGCCAGCAGTAACAGGGATGGCTACACCTTC	CASSNRDGYTF
TRBV19	TRBJ1-2	-	TRBD1	TGTGCCAGTAGTCAAAACAGGGGCGTGTGGTATGGCTACACCTTC	CASSQNRGVWYGYTF
TRBV2	TRBJ1-5	-	TRBD1	TGTGCCAGCAGTGAGGGACAGGGGGCCTATCAGCCCCAGCATTTT	CASSEGQGAYQPQHF
TRBV6-4	TRBJ2-2	-	TRBD2	TGTGCCAGCAGTGACTCTGGACTAGACACCGGGGAGCTGTTTTTT	CASSDSGLDTGELFF
TRBV6-1	TRBJ1-1	-	TRBD1	TGTGCCAGCAGTGAGGGATGGGACAGGATTAAGACTGAAGCTTTCTTT	CASSEGWDRIKTEAFF
TRBV7-2	TRBJ2-1	-	-	TGTGCCAGCAGCTTCGCGACTAGCTACAATGAGCAGTTCTTC	CASSFATSYNEQFF
TRBV21-1	TRBJ2-6	-	-	TGTGCCAGCAGCAAAGTTCGGTGGAGAGGGAGCTCCAATAACGTCCTGACTTTC	CASSKVRWRGSSNNVLTF
TRBV7-2	TRBJ1-2	once	TRBD1	TGTGCCAGCAGCATCGACAGGGCCACCTATGGCTACACCTTC	CASSIDRATYGYTF
TRBV12-3/TRBV12-4	TRBJ2-7	-	-	TGTGCCAGCAGTTTAACCAGTTACGAGCAGTACTTC	CASSLTSYEQYF
TRBV5-1	TRBJ2-4	once	TRBD1	TGCGCCAGTTGGGGGACAGGCGCGAGGGCCAAAAACATTCAGTACTTC	CASWGTGARAKNIQYF
TRBV9	TRBJ1-1	-	TRBD1	TGTGCCAGCAGCGTTTCTTACAGGGGTGGGACTGAAGCTTTCTTT	CASSVSYRGGTEAFF
TRBV7-9	TRBJ1-2	few	TRBD1	TGTGCCAGCAGCTTCAGGGGGCGCGGCTATGGCTACACCTTC	CASSFRGRGYGYTF
TRBV19	TRBJ2-6	-	-	TGTGCCAGCCGGGGGGCTCACTCTGGGGCCAACGTCCTGACTTTC	CASRGAHSGANVLTF
TRBV5-1	TRBJ2-5	-	TRBD1	TGCGCCAGCAGCTTGGTGACAGGGGGCGGGGAGACCCAGTACTTC	CASSLVTGGGETQYF
TRBV19	TRBJ1-2	-	TRBD1	TGTGCCAGTAGTATAAACAGGGGAAACTATGGCTACACCTTC	CASSINRGNYGYTF
TRBV5-1	TRBJ1-5	-	TRBD1	TGCGCCAGCAGTATCGGGACAGGGGACAATCAGCCCCAGCATTTT	CASSIGTGDNQPQHF
TRBV7-3	TRBJ2-2	-	TRBD2	TGTGCCAGCAGCTTGGCCGGGACTAGCGGGAGGAGAACCGGGGAGCTGTTTTTT	CASSLAGTSGRRTGELFF
TRBV7-2	TRBJ1-2	-	-	TGTGCCAGCAGCTTGGACGGAGGACAGTTCTATGGCTACACCTTC	CASSLDGGQFYGYTF
TRBV7-9	TRBJ1-4	-	TRBD1	TGTGCCAGCAGCTTTAGCATCGGGGTACAGGGGGAAAAACTGTTTTTT	CASSFSIGVQGEKLFF
TRBV6-5	TRBJ1-6	-	-	TGTGCCAGCAGGGAGGCATGGAATTCACCCCTCCACTTT	CASREAWNSPLHF
TRBV5-4	TRBJ2-7	-	-	TGTGCCAGCAGCCAGAGCGGGTTCTCCTACGAGCAGTACTTC	CASSQSGFSYEQYF
TRBV3-1/TRBV3-2	TRBJ2-7	many	-	TGTGCCAGCAGCCAAGTTAACTACGAGCAGTACTTC	CASSQVNYEQYF
TRBV4-1	TRBJ1-2	many	TRBD1	TGCGCCAGCAGCCAGGAACGGACAGGAACTAACTATGGCTACACCTTC	CASSQERTGTNYGYTF
TRBV4-3	TRBJ1-4	-	TRBD1	TGCGCCAGCAGCCAAGACCGAGGACAGGGGGTTGAAAAACTGTTTTTT	CASSQDRGQGVEKLFF
TRBV7-2	TRBJ1-2	-	TRBD1	TGTGCCAGCAGCCCAGACAGGGACTATGGCTACACCTTC	CASSPDRDYGYTF
TRBV5-1	TRBJ1-1	-	TRBD1	TGCGCCAGCAGCTTGGCCCGGGACAGGGGCACTGAAGCTTTCTTT	CASSLARDRGTEAFF
TRBV30	TRBJ1-1	-	-	TGTGCCTGGAGTGCTGGGCGAAGCACTGAAGCTTTCTTT	CAWSAGRSTEAFF
TRBV30	TRBJ2-4	-	-	TGTGCCTGGAGTCCAAAACTAGGGCTAGCCAAAAACATTCAGTACTTC	CAWSPKLGLAKNIQYF
TRBV25-1	TRBJ1-1	-	TRBD1	TGTGCCAGCAGTGAATTCGGACAGGTAAAGACTGAAGCTTTCTTT	CASSEFGQVKTEAFF
TRBV30	TRBJ2-7	-	-	TGTGCCTGGGTTGGTAGCGCTCGCTACGAGCAGTACTTC	CAWVGSARYEQYF
TRBV30	TRBJ1-2	-	-	TGTGCCTCGAAAGACAATAACTATGGCTACACCTTC	CASKDNNYGYTF
TRBV18	TRBJ2-7	-	-	TGTGCCAGCTCACCACCGCCCATGGGAGAGCGGTCGTACGAGCAGTACTTC	CASSPPPMGERSYEQYF
TRBV28	TRBJ1-4	-	TRBD1	TGTGCCAGCAGCCCAACAGGGGCAATAGGGGAAAAACTGTTTTTT	CASSPTGAIGEKLFF
TRBV28	TRBJ1-6	-	-	TGTGCCAGCAGCCGTCTTTCGGGACTATATAATTCACCCCTCCACTTT	CASSRLSGLYNSPLHF
TRBV28	TRBJ2-2	-	TRBD1	TGTGCCAGCAGTCCCCGACAGGGCGGACCCGGGGAGCTGTTTTTT	CASSPRQGGPGELFF
TRBV3-1/TRBV3-2	TRBJ1-1	-	TRBD1	TGTGCCAGCAGCCAAGTTCTCAGGGGGCAGAACACTGAAGCTTTCTTT	CASSQVLRGQNTEAFF